This T cell receptor beta chain was sequenced for a study of T cell changes during pregnancy in multiple sclerosis. The CDR3 spans 14 residues. Germline V gene lookup returns CDR1 MGHRA and CDR2 YSYEKL. V dropped 1 base and J dropped 4 bases, with 10 bases sitting between them. Using immunoSEQ multiplex PCR, the repertoire was profiled, and TCRdb retains in-frame clones only, with some absent. The sample consists of nearly 60,000 clones, less than 95% of them appearing once. This chain joins TRBV4-1 and TRBJ1-2; D gene uncertain. Specimen: CD4+ T cells from peripheral blood mononuclear cells, collected after pregnancy. This TCR was sampled from a female donor in good health, enrolled as a control in a pregnancy study. The CDR3 spells CASSQGGSPYGYTF. The CDR3 DNA is TGCGCCAGCAGCCAAGGTGGGAGTCCCTATGGCTACACCTTC.